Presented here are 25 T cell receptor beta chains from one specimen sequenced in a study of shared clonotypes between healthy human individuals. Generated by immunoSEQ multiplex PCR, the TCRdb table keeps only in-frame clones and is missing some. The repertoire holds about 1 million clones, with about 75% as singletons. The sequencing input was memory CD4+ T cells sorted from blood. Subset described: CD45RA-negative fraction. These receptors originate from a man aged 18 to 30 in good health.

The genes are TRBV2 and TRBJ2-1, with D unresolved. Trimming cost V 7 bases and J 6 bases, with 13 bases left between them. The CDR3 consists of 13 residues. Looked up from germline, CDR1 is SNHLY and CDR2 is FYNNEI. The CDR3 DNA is TGTGCCAGCATAGCAGGCCGGGCCAATGAGCAGTTCTTC. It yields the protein CASIAGRANEQFF.

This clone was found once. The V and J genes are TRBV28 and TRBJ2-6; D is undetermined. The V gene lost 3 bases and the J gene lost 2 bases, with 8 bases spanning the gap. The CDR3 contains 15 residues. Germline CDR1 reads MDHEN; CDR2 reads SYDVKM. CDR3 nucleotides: TGTGCCAGCAGTTTTATCCCTCCTGGGGCCAACGTCCTGACTTTC. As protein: CASSFIPPGANVLTF.

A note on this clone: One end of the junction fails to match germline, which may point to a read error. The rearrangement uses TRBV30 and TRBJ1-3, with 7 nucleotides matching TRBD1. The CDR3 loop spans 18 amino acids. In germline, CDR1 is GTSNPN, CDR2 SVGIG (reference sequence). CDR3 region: CAWTHRGRGILSGNTIYF. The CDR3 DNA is TGTGCCTGGACCCACAGGGGTAGGGGCATATTATCTGGTAACACCATATATTTT. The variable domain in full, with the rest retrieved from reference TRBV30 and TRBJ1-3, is SQTIHQWPATLVQPVGSPLSLECTVEGTSNPNLYWYRQAAGRGLQLLFYSVGIGQISSEVPQNLSASRPQDRQFILSSKKLLLSDSGFYLCAWTHRGRGILSGNTIYFGEGSWLTVV.

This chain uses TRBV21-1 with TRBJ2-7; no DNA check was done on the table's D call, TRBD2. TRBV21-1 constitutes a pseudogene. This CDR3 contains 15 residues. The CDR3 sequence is CASGRESGRTYEQYF. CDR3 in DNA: TGTGCCAGCGGACGGGAGAGCGGGAGGACCTACGAGCAGTACTTC.

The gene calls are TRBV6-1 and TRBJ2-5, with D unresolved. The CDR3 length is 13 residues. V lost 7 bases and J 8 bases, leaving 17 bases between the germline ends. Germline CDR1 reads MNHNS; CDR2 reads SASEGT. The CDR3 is CASTQGPVNTQYF. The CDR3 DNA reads TGTGCCAGCACCCAAGGCCCTGTTAACACCCAGTACTTC.

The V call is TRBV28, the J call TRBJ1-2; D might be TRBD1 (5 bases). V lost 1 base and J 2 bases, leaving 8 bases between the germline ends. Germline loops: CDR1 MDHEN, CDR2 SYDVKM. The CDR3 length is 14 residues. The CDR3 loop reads CASSLSAGNYGYTF. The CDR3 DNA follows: TGTGCCAGCAGTTTATCGGCAGGGAACTATGGCTACACCTTC.

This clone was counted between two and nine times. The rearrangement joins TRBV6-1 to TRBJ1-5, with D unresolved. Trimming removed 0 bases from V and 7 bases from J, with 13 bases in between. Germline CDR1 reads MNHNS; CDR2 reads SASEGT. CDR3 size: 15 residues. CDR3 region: CASSEAHSPGQPQHF. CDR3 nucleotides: TGTGCCAGCAGTGAAGCGCATAGTCCGGGGCAGCCCCAGCATTTT.

The CDR3 loop is CASSIRTGLTYNEQFF. The CDR3, as DNA: TGTGCCAGTAGTATCCGGACAGGTTTGACTTACAATGAGCAGTTCTTC. The chain has TRBV19 and TRBJ2-1; 7 bases line up with TRBD1. In germline, CDR1 is LNHDA, CDR2 SQIVND (reference sequence). The CDR3 is 16 amino acids. The V segment lost 3 bases and the J segment 4 bases; nucleotides outside the gene matches: 9.

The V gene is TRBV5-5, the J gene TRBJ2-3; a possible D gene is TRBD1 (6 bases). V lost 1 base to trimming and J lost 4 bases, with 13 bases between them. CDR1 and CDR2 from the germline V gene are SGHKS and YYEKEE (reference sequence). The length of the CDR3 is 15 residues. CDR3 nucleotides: TGTGCCAGCAGCTTGTGGCAGGGGAATGCAGATACGCAGTATTTT. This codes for CASSLWQGNADTQYF. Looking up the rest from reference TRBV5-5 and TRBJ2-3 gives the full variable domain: DAGVTQSPTHLIKTRGQQVTLRCSPISGHKSVSWYQQVLGQGPQFIFQYYEKEERGRGNFPDRFSARQFPNYSSELNVNALLLGDSALYLCASSLWQGNADTQYFGPGTRLTVL.

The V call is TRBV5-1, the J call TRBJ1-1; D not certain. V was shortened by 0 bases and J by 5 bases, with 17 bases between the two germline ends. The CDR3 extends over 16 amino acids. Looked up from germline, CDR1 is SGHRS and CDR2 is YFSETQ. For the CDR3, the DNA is TGCGCCAGCAGCTTGGCCGATAATCCGGAAAAGACTGAAGCTTTCTTT. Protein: CASSLADNPEKTEAFF.

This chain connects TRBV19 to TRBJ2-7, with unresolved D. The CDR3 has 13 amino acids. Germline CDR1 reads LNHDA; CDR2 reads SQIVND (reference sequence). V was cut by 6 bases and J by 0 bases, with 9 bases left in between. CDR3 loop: CASRLSNSYEQYF. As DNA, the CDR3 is TGTGCCAGTAGGCTGTCGAACTCCTACGAGCAGTACTTC.

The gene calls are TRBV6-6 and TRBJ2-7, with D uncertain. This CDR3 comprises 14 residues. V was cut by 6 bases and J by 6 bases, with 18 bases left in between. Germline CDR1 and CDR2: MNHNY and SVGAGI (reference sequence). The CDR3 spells CASSPDGAGFEQYF. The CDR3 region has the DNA TGTGCCAGCAGCCCTGACGGAGCAGGTTTCGAGCAGTACTTC.

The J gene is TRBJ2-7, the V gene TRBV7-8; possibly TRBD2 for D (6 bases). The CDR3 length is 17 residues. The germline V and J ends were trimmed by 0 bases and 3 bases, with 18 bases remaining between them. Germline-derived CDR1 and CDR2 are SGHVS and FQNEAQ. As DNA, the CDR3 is TGTGCCAGCAGCTTAGCACGGGCGGCTAGCGAAAGCTACGAGCAGTACTTC. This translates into CASSLARAASESYEQYF.

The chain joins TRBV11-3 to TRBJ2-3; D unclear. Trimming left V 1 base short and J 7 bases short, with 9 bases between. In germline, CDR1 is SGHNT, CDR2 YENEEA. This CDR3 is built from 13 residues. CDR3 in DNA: TGTGCCAGCAGCTTAGGTGAAGGATATACGCAGTATTTT. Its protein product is CASSLGEGYTQYF. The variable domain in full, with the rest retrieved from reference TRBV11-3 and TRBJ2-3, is EAGVVQSPRYKIIEKKQPVAFWCNPISGHNTLYWYLQNLGQGPELLIRYENEEAVDDSQLPKDRFSAERLKGVDSTLKIQPAELGDSAVYLCASSLGEGYTQYFGPGTRLTVL.

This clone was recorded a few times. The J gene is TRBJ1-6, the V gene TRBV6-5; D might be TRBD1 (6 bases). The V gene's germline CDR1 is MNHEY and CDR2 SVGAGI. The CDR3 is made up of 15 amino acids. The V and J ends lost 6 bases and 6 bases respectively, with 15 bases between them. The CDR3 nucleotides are TGTGCCAGCAGGGGGGAACAGGGAATTAATTCACCCCTCCACTTT. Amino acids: CASRGEQGINSPLHF.

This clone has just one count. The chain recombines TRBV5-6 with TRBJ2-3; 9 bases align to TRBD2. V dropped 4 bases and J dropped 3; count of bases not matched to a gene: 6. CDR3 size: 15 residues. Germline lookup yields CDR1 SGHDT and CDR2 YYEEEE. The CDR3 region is CASSPSGGITDTQYF. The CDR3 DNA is TGTGCCAGCAGCCCAAGCGGGGGGATTACAGATACGCAGTATTTT.

CDR3 residues: CSVAHRGDYGYTF. The CDR3, as DNA: TGCAGCGTCGCTCACAGGGGCGACTATGGCTACACCTTC. The chain has TRBV29-1 and TRBJ1-2; 7 bases are shared with TRBD1. Germline CDR1 and CDR2: SQVTM and ANQGSEA. The V segment lost 6 bases and the J segment 3 bases; nucleotides outside the gene matches: 7. There are 13 residues in the CDR3.

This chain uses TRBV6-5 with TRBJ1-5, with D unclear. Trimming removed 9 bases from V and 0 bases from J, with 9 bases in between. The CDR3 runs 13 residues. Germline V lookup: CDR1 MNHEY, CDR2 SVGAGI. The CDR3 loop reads CASQANSNQPQHF. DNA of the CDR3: TGTGCCAGTCAAGCTAATAGCAATCAGCCCCAGCATTTT.

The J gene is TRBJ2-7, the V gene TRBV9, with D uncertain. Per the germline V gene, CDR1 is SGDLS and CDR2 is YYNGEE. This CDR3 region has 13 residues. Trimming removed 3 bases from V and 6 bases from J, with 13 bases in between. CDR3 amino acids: CASSGDFFGEQYF. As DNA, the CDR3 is TGTGCCAGCAGCGGCGACTTCTTCGGCGAGCAGTACTTC.

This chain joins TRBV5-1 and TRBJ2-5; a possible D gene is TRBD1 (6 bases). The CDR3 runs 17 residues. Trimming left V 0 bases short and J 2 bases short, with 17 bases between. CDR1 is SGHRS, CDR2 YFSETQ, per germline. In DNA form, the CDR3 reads TGCGCCAGCAGCTTGGGCTCGGGTGGGGGCGTTCAAGAGACCCAGTACTTC. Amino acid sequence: CASSLGSGGGVQETQYF.

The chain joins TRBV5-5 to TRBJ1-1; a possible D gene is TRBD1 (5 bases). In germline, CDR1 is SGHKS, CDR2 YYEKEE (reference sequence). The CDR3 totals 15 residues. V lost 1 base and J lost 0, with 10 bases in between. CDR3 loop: CASSLRGALNTEAFF. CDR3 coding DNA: TGTGCCAGCAGCTTGAGGGGTGCCTTGAACACTGAAGCTTTCTTT.

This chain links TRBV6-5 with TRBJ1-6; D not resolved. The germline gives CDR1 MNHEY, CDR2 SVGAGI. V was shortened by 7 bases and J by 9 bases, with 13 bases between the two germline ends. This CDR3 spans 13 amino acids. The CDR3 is CASTGGNASPLHF. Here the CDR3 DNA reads TGTGCCAGCACCGGAGGCAACGCTTCACCCCTCCACTTT.

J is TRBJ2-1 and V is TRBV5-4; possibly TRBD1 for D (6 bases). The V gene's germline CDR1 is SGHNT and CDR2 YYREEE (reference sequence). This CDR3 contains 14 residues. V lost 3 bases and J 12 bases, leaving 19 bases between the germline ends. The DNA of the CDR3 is TGTGCCAGCAGCTCCCCCCTAGCCCTACAGGGGCAGTTCTTC. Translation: CASSSPLALQGQFF.

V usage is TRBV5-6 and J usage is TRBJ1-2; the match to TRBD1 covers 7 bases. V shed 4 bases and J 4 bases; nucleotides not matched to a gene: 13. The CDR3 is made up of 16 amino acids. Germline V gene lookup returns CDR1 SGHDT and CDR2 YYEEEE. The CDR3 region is CASSLYRGGTPYGYTF. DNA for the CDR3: TGTGCCAGCAGCCTATACAGGGGAGGGACTCCCTATGGCTACACCTTC.

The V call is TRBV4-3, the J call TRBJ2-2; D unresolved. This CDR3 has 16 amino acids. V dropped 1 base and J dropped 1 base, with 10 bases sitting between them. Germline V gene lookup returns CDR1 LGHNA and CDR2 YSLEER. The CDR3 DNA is TGCGCCAGCAGCCAAGCACTTGTCCTGAACACCGGGGAGCTGTTTTTT. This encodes CASSQALVLNTGELFF.